Following are 28 T cell receptor beta chains from one sample sequenced in a study of regulatory dendritic cells for organ transplantation. Sequencing was performed with immunoSEQ multiplex PCR; in TCRdb, only in-frame clones are kept and a portion is missing. The sample shows 30,000 to 45,000 clones, under 95% of them seen only once. The sequenced sample consisted of naive CD8+ T cells from blood. Subset: CD45RA+ naive T cells. Source of these receptors: a human donor in good health.

The genes are TRBV4-3 and TRBJ2-2, with D possibly TRBD2 on 5 matching bases. V shed 1 base and J shed 6 bases, with 15 bases lying between them. The CDR3 consists of 16 residues. The germline V gene encodes CDR1 LGHNA and CDR2 YSLEER. The CDR3 DNA is TGCGCCAGCAGCCAAGGAGGGTATCTGATGTCCGGGGAGCTGTTTTTT. This gives the protein CASSQGGYLMSGELFF.

The gene calls are TRBV14 and TRBJ1-3; D possibly corresponds to TRBD1 (5 bases). The CDR3 has 17 residues. The germline V gene encodes CDR1 SGHDN and CDR2 FVKESK. V lost 1 base, J lost 0 bases, and 13 bases lay in between. The CDR3 DNA is TGTGCCAGCAGCCAAGGATGGGGACGGAGCTCTGGAAACACCATATATTTT. Its translation is CASSQGWGRSSGNTIYF.

V usage is TRBV4-1 and J usage is TRBJ1-5; no clear D gene. V lost 0 bases, J lost 4 bases, and 16 bases lay in between. The CDR3 is made up of 17 amino acids. Germline V gene sequence: CDR1 MGHRA, CDR2 YSYEKL. CDR3 nucleotides: TGCGCCAGCAGCCAAGATGAATTGGTGACAAATAATCAGCCCCAGCATTTT. Translating gives CASSQDELVTNNQPQHF.

The DNA for the CDR3 is TGTGCCAGCGGCCCGGTGAACACTGAAGCTTTCTTT. Amino acid sequence: CASGPVNTEAFF. V is TRBV6-6 and J is TRBJ1-1, with no clear D. The CDR3 is 12 amino acids. V dropped 8 bases and J dropped 0 bases, with 7 bases sitting between them. CDR1 and CDR2 from the germline V gene are MNHNY and SVGAGI (reference sequence).

CDR3 coding DNA: TGCGCCAGCCGGGACAGGGGTTATTTT. Its protein is CASRDRGYF. J is TRBJ2-3 and V is TRBV23-1; 10 nucleotides match TRBD1. TRBV23-1 is marked as an open reading frame, function uncertain. The CDR3 spans 9 residues. The ends lost 8 bases at V and 15 bases at J; junction bases unmatched: 2.

The chain combines TRBV7-3 with TRBJ2-1, with D hard to call. CDR3 size: 11 residues. Germline V lookup: CDR1 SGHTA, CDR2 FQGTGA. Trimming took off 2 bases at V and 7 bases at J, with 3 bases between the two ends. The CDR3 is CASSLGNEQFF. The CDR3 coding sequence is TGTGCCAGCAGCTTAGGAAATGAGCAGTTCTTC.

The chain combines TRBV4-2 with TRBJ2-5; 14 nucleotides align to TRBD2. The junction had 9 bases not matched to a gene; V was cut back by 0 bases and J by 6 bases. Germline lookup yields CDR1 LGHNA and CDR2 YNFKEQ. The length of the CDR3 is 18 residues. CDR3 in amino acids: CASSQEGTSGGRAQTQYF. The CDR3 DNA reads TGTGCCAGCAGCCAAGAGGGGACTAGCGGGGGCCGGGCCCAGACCCAGTACTTC.

The gene calls are TRBV18 and TRBJ2-2, with D tentatively TRBD2 (6 bases). The CDR3 length is 15 residues. Trimming pared 2 bases from V and 7 bases from J, leaving 14 bases between. CDR1 and CDR2 from the germline V gene are KGHSH and LQKENI. The CDR3 DNA reads TGTGCCAGCTCACCAACGGGCGACGGGAGCGGGGAGCTGTTTTTT. Its translation: CASSPTGDGSGELFF.

This clone was seen just once. The rearrangement joins TRBV5-4 to TRBJ2-3; tentative D call: TRBD1 (5 bases). Germline CDR1 is SGHNT and CDR2 is YYREEE (reference sequence). Between the trimmed V and J ends, which lost 3 bases and 4 bases, there was a span of 12 bases. This CDR3 has 14 residues. The CDR3 coding sequence is TGTGCCAGCAGCTCCCTCAGCAGGGCAGATACGCAGTATTTT. Translated: CASSSLSRADTQYF.

This clone showed up just a few times. The genes are TRBV4-1 and TRBJ1-1, with 11 bases lining up with TRBD1. The CDR3 has 19 residues. Germline CDR1 is MGHRA and CDR2 is YSYEKL. After removal of 0 bases from V and 0 bases from J, the junction contained 9 bases not matched to a gene. CDR3 DNA: TGCGCCAGCAGCCAAGATCGAGGGTTGGGACAGGGGGTGAACACTGAAGCTTTCTTT. Protein sequence: CASSQDRGLGQGVNTEAFF.

V and J are TRBV7-9 and TRBJ2-3; 8 nucleotides match TRBD2. Germline V lookup: CDR1 SEHNR, CDR2 FQNEAQ (reference sequence). Unmatched junction bases numbered 16, after V lost 7 bases and J lost 4 bases. This CDR3 comprises 17 residues. CDR3 bases: TGTGCCAGCAAACCGAGCCCGGGACTAGATTATCCAGATACGCAGTATTTT. Its translation: CASKPSPGLDYPDTQYF.

This chain connects TRBV27 to TRBJ1-2; D is uncertain. Germline V gene lookup returns CDR1 MNHEY and CDR2 SMNVEV (reference sequence). The CDR3 consists of 13 residues. V was pared by 5 bases and J by 8 bases, with 15 bases between. The CDR3 DNA reads as TGTGCCAGCAGTGCAGGCCGTTCGTCCGGCTACACCTTC. Amino acid sequence: CASSAGRSSGYTF.

CDR3 sequence reads: CASSLMGGLYEQYF. CDR3 in DNA: TGTGCCAGCAGCTTGATGGGGGGGCTCTACGAGCAGTACTTC. This chain joins TRBV5-4 and TRBJ2-7; possible D gene TRBD2, 7 bases. Looked up from germline, CDR1 is SGHNT and CDR2 is YYREEE (reference sequence). V was shortened by 1 base and J by 3 bases, with 11 bases between the two germline ends. This CDR3 has 14 amino acids.

This clone appeared a single time. The CDR3 DNA is TGTGCCAGCAGTGATTGGTACGAGCAGTACTTC. This sequence encodes CASSDWYEQYF. The chain has TRBV2 and TRBJ2-7, with D hard to call. V was trimmed by 3 bases and J by 4 bases, leaving 4 bases between them. Germline lookup yields CDR1 SNHLY and CDR2 FYNNEI. The CDR3 sequence is 11 residues long.

The chain uses TRBV27 and TRBJ2-7, with D possibly TRBD1 on 5 matching bases. This CDR3 is 15 amino acids long. Trimming stripped 5 bases from V and 0 bases from J, with 14 bases between. The germline gives CDR1 MNHEY, CDR2 SMNVEV (reference sequence). In DNA, the CDR3 is TGTGCCAGCAGTCCTGCGCAGGGAACCTCCTACGAGCAGTACTTC. Amino acids: CASSPAQGTSYEQYF.

This chain links TRBV13 with TRBJ2-5; tentative D call: TRBD1 (5 bases). The CDR3 totals 14 residues. V was pared by 3 bases and J by 4 bases, with 12 bases between. Germline values: CDR1 PRHDT, CDR2 FYEKMQ (reference sequence). CDR3 region: CASSLRQLGETQYF. The CDR3, as DNA: TGTGCCAGCAGCTTGAGACAGCTCGGAGAGACCCAGTACTTC.

The rearrangement links TRBV4-3 to TRBJ1-1, with 7 nucleotides matching TRBD1. V shed 3 bases and J 5 bases; nucleotides not matched to a gene: 3. The CDR3 runs to 13 residues. Germline CDR1 LGHNA, CDR2 YSLEER. CDR3 DNA sequence: TGCGCCAGCAGCCAGCGACAGGGAACTGAAGCTTTCTTT. Amino acid sequence: CASSQRQGTEAFF.

The rearrangement links TRBV7-6 to TRBJ2-7, with 11 bases matching TRBD1. With V trimmed by 4 bases and J by 3 bases, 8 bases remained unmatched. Germline loops: CDR1 SGHVS, CDR2 FNYEAQ. CDR3 length equals 16 residues. In DNA form, the CDR3 reads TGTGCCAGCAGCTACGCCCCGGGACAGGGGGACTACGAGCAGTACTTC. Protein: CASSYAPGQGDYEQYF.

The chain combines TRBV4-1 with TRBJ1-2; 7 bases match TRBD1. Germline V gene lookup returns CDR1 MGHRA and CDR2 YSYEKL. The CDR3 has 16 residues. J gave up 3 bases and V 1 base, and 8 bases lay outside the gene matches. The CDR3 DNA is TGCGCCAGCAGCCAAGTCACCGGGACAGCGGACTATGGCTACACCTTC. Its translation: CASSQVTGTADYGYTF.

V usage is TRBV7-6 and J usage is TRBJ1-4; D is unresolved. V lost 1 base, J lost 5 bases, and 14 bases lay in between. The V gene's germline CDR1 is SGHVS and CDR2 FNYEAQ. This CDR3 region has 16 residues. CDR3 DNA sequence: TGTGCCAGCAGCTTAGGGGGTGGCAGGACGAATGAAAAACTGTTTTTT. It is translated as CASSLGGGRTNEKLFF.

This clone was observed a single time. The genes are TRBV28 and TRBJ1-1; no definite D call. CDR1 and CDR2 from the germline V gene are MDHEN and SYDVKM. The V end lost 2 bases, the J end lost 5 bases, and 9 bases lay between the germline ends. The CDR3 has 13 residues. The CDR3 here is CASSLQGWTEAFF. As DNA, the CDR3 is TGTGCCAGCAGTTTACAAGGTTGGACTGAAGCTTTCTTT.

The rearrangement uses TRBV11-2 and TRBJ2-1, with TRBD2 matching over 7 bases. CDR3 length: 13 residues. The V gene's germline CDR1 is SGHAT and CDR2 FQNNGV. The V and J ends lost 5 bases and 6 bases, in that order; junction bases with no gene match: 4. The CDR3 sequence: CASSTWTSNEQFF. The CDR3 coding sequence is TGTGCCAGCAGCACGTGGACTAGCAATGAGCAGTTCTTC.

The rearrangement uses TRBV6-5 and TRBJ1-2, with 7 positions matching TRBD1. J gave up 2 bases and V 2 bases, and 8 bases lay outside the gene matches. The CDR3 length is 16 residues. Germline lookup yields CDR1 MNHEY and CDR2 SVGAGI. This chain's CDR3 is CASSYTLQGSNYGYTF. Written as DNA, the CDR3 is TGTGCCAGCAGTTACACCCTACAGGGGTCAAACTATGGCTACACCTTC.

The rearrangement uses TRBV2 and TRBJ1-5; D is unclear. The germline gives CDR1 SNHLY, CDR2 FYNNEI. V was clipped by 4 bases and J by 0 bases, with 7 bases between them. This CDR3 has 14 amino acids. This chain's CDR3 is CASSVSYSNQPQHF. For the CDR3, the DNA is TGTGCCAGCAGTGTCAGCTATAGCAATCAGCCCCAGCATTTT.

The chain carries TRBV19 and TRBJ1-1; 10 bases are a match to TRBD1. J lost 5 bases, V lost 3 bases, and 9 bases had no gene match. The CDR3 is 16 amino acids. Germline V lookup: CDR1 LNHDA, CDR2 SQIVND (reference sequence). The CDR3 loop reads CASSIRDRGRRTEAFF. The CDR3 DNA follows: TGTGCCAGTAGTATTCGTGACAGGGGGCGCAGGACTGAAGCTTTCTTT.

The CDR3 spells CASSWSPTGELFF. Here the CDR3 DNA reads TGTGCCAGCAGCTGGTCCCCCACCGGGGAGCTGTTTTTT. V and J are TRBV5-4 and TRBJ2-2; D gene unclear. V lost 3 bases and J 4 bases, leaving 7 bases between the germline ends. This CDR3 has 13 amino acids. CDR1 is SGHNT and CDR2 is YYREEE in the germline V gene (reference sequence).

The V call is TRBV4-3, the J call TRBJ2-2; tentative D call: TRBD2 (6 bases). V lost 6 bases, J lost 6 bases, and 17 bases lay in between. Germline assignment: CDR1 LGHNA and CDR2 YSLEER. This CDR3 spans 15 amino acids. In nucleotides, the CDR3 is TGCGCCAGCAGAGAGCGGGCTTATAGTCCCGGGGAGCTGTTTTTT. It encodes CASRERAYSPGELFF.

The chain joins TRBV7-9 to TRBJ1-1; D is unclear. Trimming removed 0 bases from V and 7 bases from J, with 6 bases in between. Germline V CDR1 and CDR2: SEHNR, FQNEAQ (reference sequence). The CDR3 has 12 amino acids. The CDR3 spells CASSLAAGEAFF. The CDR3 bases are TGTGCCAGCAGCTTAGCGGCCGGTGAAGCTTTCTTT. The full variable domain, in which reference TRBV7-9 and TRBJ1-1 provide the parts outside the CDR3, is DTGVSQNPRHKITKRGQNVTFRCDPISEHNRLYWYRQTLGQGPEFLTYFQNEAQLEKSRLLSDRFSAERPKGSFSTLEIQRTEQGDSAMYLCASSLAAGEAFFGQGTRLTVV.